This paragraph covers one TCR beta chain sequence. Its cognate antigen is unknown. This entry belongs to a study of T cells in localized non-small cell lung cancer. With V trimmed by 4 bases and J by 0 bases, 3 bases remained unmatched. The germline V gene encodes CDR1 SGHRS and CDR2 YFSETQ. The CDR3 is 14 amino acids. Profiled with immunoSEQ multiplex PCR; TCRdb holds only in-frame clones, not every one. The table has 50,000 to 65,000 clones, roughly 76% seen once; the top ten hold under 5%. Study results and limitations: Blood T cell density predicted longer survival; adjacent-lung clonality, shorter. Appearing in adjacent lung were a median about 50 of the top 100 tumor clones. Of the tissues analyzed, uninvolved adjacent lung showed maximal T cell clonality, greater than tumor.

The chain is built from TRBV5-1 and TRBJ2-5, with 7 bases matching TRBD1. The clonotype originates from a man aged 35 to 70 with stage II lung adenocarcinoma. The sequencing here drew on PBMCs, taken before any cancer treatment. CDR3 nucleotide sequence: TGCGCCAGCAGCCCCGGGACAGACCAAGAGACCCAGTACTTC. Translated, it gives CASSPGTDQETQYF.